This T cell receptor (beta chain) was found in a study of graft-versus-host responses after intestinal transplantation. As to this clone: Its target is unknown.

The ends lost 1 base at V and 2 bases at J; junction bases unmatched: 3. The CDR3 spans 16 residues. Germline V CDR1 and CDR2: MNHEY, SMNVEV (reference sequence). Generated by immunoSEQ multiplex PCR, the TCRdb table keeps only in-frame clones and is missing some. The sample includes 80,000 to 100,000 clones, 91% of them seen just once. This chain uses TRBV27 with TRBJ2-3; 10 bases are shared with TRBD1. The receptor was derived from a human donor who was the organ donor for an intestinal transplant. This material consisted of unstimulated CD4+ T cells sorted from spleen or lymph node cells, taken before transplant. The CDR3 sequence: CASSLWTGGYTDTQYF. The CDR3 DNA follows: TGTGCCAGCAGTTTATGGACAGGGGGTTACACAGATACGCAGTATTTT.